The rows below give T cell receptor beta chains drawn from one sample of a study of shared clonotypes between healthy human individuals. The protocol was immunoSEQ multiplex PCR, while the TCRdb copy is restricted to in-frame clones and leaves out a portion. The sample includes approximately 1.1 million clones, around 78% seen only once; the top ten take 0.4% to 0.55%. Sample: memory CD4+ T cells from PBMCs. These receptors originate from a man between 18 and 35 years old in good health. Some clones in this sample may be carry-over from other donors' samples. CDR3s include the opening cysteine and the closing phenylalanine or tryptophan. A D gene is named only where the DNA matches it firmly. For some rows the clone size is stated as once, few or many, or as a class when expanded; others skip it.

TRBD1,few,TRBJ1-4,TRBV7-9,CASSLRQGGKLFF,TGTGCCAGCAGCCTTCGACAGGGGGGAAAACTGTTTTTT
NA,NA,TRBJ2-5,TRBV2,CASSGSGQETQYF,TGTGCCAGCAGTGGAAGCGGCCAAGAGACCCAGTACTTC
NA,NA,TRBJ2-1,TRBV5-1,CASSLTGTAYNEQFF,TGCGCCAGCAGCTTGACTGGGACTGCCTACAATGAGCAGTTCTTC
NA,NA,TRBJ1-5,TRBV28,CASSLSGSGQPQHF,TGTGCCAGCAGTTTATCGGGGAGTGGTCAGCCCCAGCATTTT
NA,NA,TRBJ2-5,TRBV11-2,CASSLGGPRETQYF,TGTGCCAGCAGCTTAGGGGGTCCACGGGAGACCCAGTACTTC
NA,NA,TRBJ2-5,TRBV5-5,CASSYPTPPGETQYF,TGTGCCAGCAGCTATCCGACTCCTCCGGGGGAGACCCAGTACTTC
TRBD1,NA,TRBJ1-5,TRBV5-1,CASSLGDRPGEPQHF,TGCGCCAGCAGCTTGGGGGACAGGCCCGGGGAGCCCCAGCATTTT
TRBD2,NA,TRBJ2-3,TRBV7-9,CASSELAVTDTQYF,TGTGCCAGCAGCGAACTAGCGGTCACAGATACGCAGTATTTT
NA,once,TRBJ1-2,TRBV5-1,CASSLIPREYGYTF,TGCGCCAGCAGCTTGATCCCCCGAGAATATGGCTACACCTTC
NA,NA,TRBJ1-4,TRBV6-5,CASSRGKEEKLFF,TGTGCCAGCAGCCGAGGGAAGGAGGAAAAACTGTTTTTT
NA,NA,TRBJ1-4,TRBV7-8,CASSLQETSTNEKLFF,TGTGCCAGCAGCTTACAGGAGACTTCAACTAATGAAAAACTGTTTTTT
NA,once,TRBJ1-3,TRBV4-2,CASSQELGQGQGNTIYF,TGTGCCAGCAGCCAAGAACTAGGGCAGGGGCAAGGAAACACCATATATTTT
TRBD2,many,TRBJ2-3,TRBV5-1,CASSLNPRGGGTDTQYF,TGCGCCAGCAGCCTTAACCCCCGGGGGGGAGGGACAGATACGCAGTATTTT
NA,NA,TRBJ1-2,TRBV18,CASSPRADDTGGGYTF,TGTGCCAGCTCACCACGCGCCGATGACACGGGCGGGGGCTACACCTTC
NA,NA,TRBJ2-7,TRBV5-1,CASSLAGGLSSYEQYF,TGCGCCAGCAGCTTGGCCGGGGGTCTAAGCTCCTACGAGCAGTACTTC
TRBD2,NA,TRBJ2-4,TRBV2,CASSVESSGIQYF,TGTGCCAGCAGTGTGGAGTCTAGCGGCATTCAGTACTTC
NA,NA,TRBJ1-3,TRBV18,CASSVSVGNTIYF,TGTGCCAGCTCCGTCTCGGTTGGAAACACCATATATTTT
TRBD1,NA,TRBJ2-5,TRBV28,CASNPVGTEQETQYF,TGTGCCAGCAACCCGGTCGGGACAGAGCAAGAGACCCAGTACTTC
TRBD1,NA,TRBJ1-4,TRBV28,CASGGRNEKLFF,TGTGCCTCAGGGGGCCGCAATGAAAAACTGTTTTTT
NA,NA,TRBJ2-4,TRBV9,CASSVGHPPNIQYF,TGTGCCAGCAGCGTAGGACACCCCCCAAACATTCAGTACTTC
NA,NA,TRBJ1-1,TRBV2,CASSVITEAFF,TGTGCCAGCAGCGTCATCACTGAAGCTTTCTTT
NA,NA,TRBJ2-5,TRBV9,CASSISGQETQYF,TGTGCCAGCAGCATCAGTGGGCAAGAGACCCAGTACTTC
TRBD2,NA,TRBJ2-7,TRBV5-1,CASSPGLAGGSEQYF,TGCGCCAGCAGCCCCGGACTAGCGGGAGGTTCCGAGCAGTACTTC
NA,NA,TRBJ2-4,TRBV19,CASTRKGAKNIQYF,TGTGCCAGTACCAGAAAGGGGGCCAAAAACATTCAGTACTTC
TRBD1,NA,TRBJ2-2,TRBV18,CASSSGTAQGELFF,TGTGCCAGCTCATCCGGGACAGCCCAGGGGGAGCTGTTTTTT
TRBD1,NA,TRBJ1-5,TRBV28,CASSWGQGNQPQHF,TGTGCCAGCAGTTGGGGACAGGGCAATCAGCCCCAGCATTTT
NA,NA,TRBJ1-2,TRBV2,CASSEGRGSDGYTF,TGTGCCAGCAGTGAAGGGAGAGGGAGCGATGGCTACACCTTC
NA,NA,TRBJ1-1,TRBV18,CASSLNQGENTEAFF,TGTGCCAGCTCGCTCAACCAGGGAGAGAACACTGAAGCTTTCTTT
TRBD2,NA,TRBJ2-3,TRBV5-8,CASSSPGLASSTDTQYF,TGTGCCAGCAGTTCCCCCGGACTAGCGTCTAGCACAGATACGCAGTATTTT
NA,NA,TRBJ1-2,TRBV6-1,CASSKGGAGGYGYTF,TGTGCCAGCAGTAAGGGCGGCGCAGGTGGCTATGGCTACACCTTC
TRBD1,few,TRBJ2-3,TRBV11-3,CASSSGQGDADTQYF,TGTGCCAGCAGCTCTGGACAGGGGGACGCAGATACGCAGTATTTT
TRBD2,NA,TRBJ2-1,TRBV7-3,CASRSPGTSGSDEQFF,TGTGCCAGCAGGTCGCCCGGGACTAGCGGGAGCGATGAGCAGTTCTTC
NA,NA,TRBJ1-4,TRBV4-2,CASSQDQVVYEKLFF,TGTGCCAGCAGCCAAGATCAGGTGGTATATGAAAAACTGTTTTTT
TRBD1,NA,TRBJ1-1,TRBV28,CASSPSGTGGFGF,TGTGCCAGCAGTCCTTCCGGGACAGGGGGATTTGGCTTT
NA,NA,TRBJ2-2,TRBV29-1,CSVAQGSRELFF,TGCAGCGTCGCCCAGGGGAGCAGGGAGCTGTTTTTT
TRBD1,NA,TRBJ2-5,TRBV7-9,CASNPGQGIQETQYF,TGTGCCAGCAACCCGGGACAGGGCATCCAAGAGACCCAGTACTTC
TRBD1,NA,TRBJ1-1,TRBV10-3,CAIRQGMNTEAFF,TGTGCCATCAGACAGGGGATGAACACTGAAGCTTTCTTT
NA,NA,TRBJ2-7,TRBV7-7,CASSPLGPNSYEQYF,TGTGCCAGCAGCCCACTGGGCCCCAACTCCTACGAGCAGTACTTC
NA,few,TRBJ2-2,TRBV30,CAWSRGRSSGGELFF,TGTGCCTGGAGTAGGGGCAGGAGTTCAGGCGGGGAGCTGTTTTTT
TRBD1,NA,TRBJ2-1,TRBV10-3,CAISAGQGAYNEQFF,TGTGCCATCAGTGCGGGACAGGGAGCCTACAATGAGCAGTTCTTC
TRBD2,once,TRBJ2-2,TRBV10-3,CAISPWASGAPGELFF,TGTGCCATCAGCCCCTGGGCTAGCGGGGCCCCCGGGGAGCTGTTTTTT
NA,NA,TRBJ1-4,TRBV27,CASSLDGRVSRNGEKLFF,TGTGCCAGCAGTTTAGATGGTCGGGTTTCACGGAACGGTGAAAAACTGTTTTTT
TRBD1,NA,TRBJ1-4,TRBV7-9,CASTQGGGQGSEKLFF,TGTGCCAGCACCCAGGGAGGGGGACAGGGAAGTGAAAAACTGTTTTTT
NA,NA,TRBJ2-2,TRBV4-1,CASSPQGFGELFF,TGCGCCAGCAGTCCACAGGGATTCGGGGAGCTGTTTTTT
TRBD1,few,TRBJ1-3,TRBV5-1,CASSLGQGGSGNTIYF,TGCGCCAGCAGCCTAGGACAGGGGGGTTCTGGAAACACCATATATTTT
NA,NA,TRBJ1-1,TRBV6-1,CASSSTMNTEAFF,TGTGCCAGCAGCTCGACAATGAACACTGAAGCTTTCTTT
TRBD2,few,TRBJ2-5,TRBV7-3,CASSRGSSETQYF,TGTGCCAGCAGCCGCGGGAGCTCAGAGACCCAGTACTTC
TRBD2,NA,TRBJ2-3,TRBV5-4,CASSLLAGTTDTQYF,TGTGCCAGCAGCTTGTTAGCGGGGACCACAGATACGCAGTATTTT
NA,NA,TRBJ1-2,TRBV5-4,CASSLGTANYGYTF,TGTGCCAGCAGTTTAGGGACCGCCAACTATGGCTACACCTTC
NA,NA,TRBJ2-1,TRBV11-3,CASSLDGLGEQFF,TGTGCCAGCAGCTTAGATGGTCTCGGTGAGCAGTTCTTC
NA,NA,TRBJ2-3,TRBV15,CATSRDRADTQYF,TGTGCCACCAGCAGAGATAGGGCAGATACGCAGTATTTT
NA,NA,TRBJ2-5,TRBV11-2,CASSLEVQETQYF,TGTGCCAGCAGCTTAGAGGTGCAAGAGACCCAGTACTTC
TRBD2,NA,TRBJ2-7,TRBV2,CASIPGLGGRASPYEQYF,TGTGCCAGCATTCCAGGTCTTGGGGGGAGGGCCTCCCCCTACGAGCAGTACTTC
TRBD1,NA,TRBJ2-2,TRBV9,CASSSRTGYTGELFF,TGTGCCAGCAGCTCCCGGACAGGCTACACCGGGGAGCTGTTTTTT